Sequencing of this T cell receptor beta chain was carried out in a study of cytomegalovirus exposure and HLA in healthy donors. Study-wide results and caveats: According to an earlier analysis, most TCR beta V segments yielded productive rearrangements about 87% or about 30% of the time. In a later analysis, at a false discovery rate of 0.05, 17,000 or so TCR beta sequences were associated with HLA alleles.

Turning to this clone: The target antigen is unknown.

Vbeta (60) and Jbeta (13) primers were used in the PCR. The protocol was immunoSEQ multiplex PCR, while the TCRdb copy is restricted to in-frame clones and leaves out a portion. The sample holds roughly 200,000 clones, approximately 80% seen once. The TCR originated in a woman aged 50 to 65 in good health and CMV-seronegative. Material: PBMCs.

The CDR3: CASSPRERGAGVGQFF. The CDR3 region has the DNA TGTGCCAGCAGCCCCCGGGAGCGGGGGGCGGGGGTTGGGCAGTTCTTC. The chain uses TRBV5-6 and TRBJ2-1; 9 bases are shared with TRBD2. Germline CDR1 SGHDT, CDR2 YYEEEE. Trimming cost V 4 bases and J 12 bases; bases outside gene matches: 17. CDR3 size: 16 residues.